Listed here is a single T cell receptor beta chain. V was trimmed by 3 bases and J by 5 bases, leaving 10 bases between them. The length of the CDR3 is 14 residues. Germline CDR1 is LGHDT and CDR2 is YNNKEL (reference sequence). This sample was taken from a study of blood T cell repertoires in COVID-19. For the study at large: The samples span acute and convalescent COVID-19 from the United States, Italy and Spain. PBMCs, B-cell-depleted T cells, or T cells were the source of the cDNA or gDNA that made up the material.

Per the original methods: Using reference gene primer amplification, nucleated cell counts were estimated. Here immunoSEQ multiplex PCR was the method, and the copy in TCRdb shows in-frame clones only, minus some. V and J calls and clone size follow that table, whereas D and trimming were derived from the DNA. The table includes around 97,000 clones, approximately 80% detected once. The sequencing sample was made of peripheral blood. The chain combines TRBV3-1 (or the pseudogene TRBV3-2) with TRBJ1-4; D not resolved. The sequence was collected from a human donor in a cohort sampled during active or convalescent COVID-19. CDR3 sequence: CASSQQLVNEKLFF. Written as DNA, the CDR3 is TGTGCCAGCAGCCAGCAACTTGTAAATGAAAAACTGTTTTTT.